This TCR beta chain was recorded in a study of shared clonotypes between healthy human individuals. Trimming at V came to 6 bases and at J to 2 bases, leaving 3 bases not matched to a gene. Germline loops: CDR1 SQVTM, CDR2 ANQGSEA. This CDR3 has 13 residues. Here immunoSEQ multiplex PCR was the method, and the copy in TCRdb shows in-frame clones only, minus some. The repertoire holds about 660,000 clones, with under 80% as singletons. This TCR was sampled from a woman aged 30 to 39 in good health. Sequencing was performed on memory CD4+ T cells sorted from blood. Regarding subset: CD45RA-negative fraction. The chain employs TRBV29-1 and TRBJ2-1, with 8 bases identical to TRBD1. CDR3 DNA: TGCAGCGTGGGACAGGTGGCCTACAATGAGCAGTTCTTC. Encoded protein: CSVGQVAYNEQFF.